This TCR beta chain is from a study of blood T cells in healthy people across ages. CDR3 length: 15 amino acids. Germline V gives CDR1 ENHRY, CDR2 SYGVKD. In regard to this clonotype: What it binds is not known. An end of the junction does not agree with germline; a read error may underlie this.

Findings and caveats of the study: Conclusively comparing naive with antigen-experienced cells was impossible with unsorted PBMCs. Across samples, TCR beta diversity tracked strongly with naive T cell percentage.

It was with a sample-barcoded 5' primer and a J-beta primer mix that a second PCR of roughly 6 to 12 cycles was run. TCRdb ran MiXCR on the 5' RACE reads and lists one entry per CDR3 protein. The table includes 1.5 million to 1.8 million distinct CDR3 sequences, 35% to 45% detected once. Sequencing used blood. This rearrangement joins TRBV10-3 to TRBJ2-1, with a weak D call TRBD1 (6 bases). The TCR comes from a woman in her late teens or twenties in good health. Written as DNA, the CDR3 is TGTGCCGTCAGTGGGGACAAGAGCTCCTACAATGAGCAGTTCTTC. It encodes CAVSGDKSSYNEQFF.